This T cell receptor (beta chain) was captured by sequencing in a study of cytomegalovirus exposure and HLA in healthy donors. This PCR relied on a set of 60 Vbeta primers and 13 Jbeta primers. TCRdb's copy holds only in-frame clones and misses some; the assay was immunoSEQ multiplex PCR. Its table lists roughly 53,000 clones. V trimming: 3 bases; J trimming: 9 bases; junction bases outside the gene matches: 2. Per germline, CDR1 MDHEN and CDR2 SYDVKM. The CDR3 loop spans 13 amino acids. Sequenced: PBMCs. The V gene is TRBV28, the J gene TRBJ2-1, with 10 bases that match TRBD2. This receptor was obtained from a young man in good health and CMV-seropositive. The CDR3 DNA is TGTGCCAGCAGTTTTCCTAGCGGGAGTGAGCAGTTCTTC. Its translation: CASSFPSGSEQFF. Looking up the rest from reference TRBV28 and TRBJ2-1 gives the full variable domain: DVKVTQSSRYLVKRTGEKVFLECVQDMDHENMFWYRQDPGLGLRLIYFSYDVKMKEKGDIPEGYSVSREKKERFSLILESASTNQTSMYLCASSFPSGSEQFFGPGTRLTVL.